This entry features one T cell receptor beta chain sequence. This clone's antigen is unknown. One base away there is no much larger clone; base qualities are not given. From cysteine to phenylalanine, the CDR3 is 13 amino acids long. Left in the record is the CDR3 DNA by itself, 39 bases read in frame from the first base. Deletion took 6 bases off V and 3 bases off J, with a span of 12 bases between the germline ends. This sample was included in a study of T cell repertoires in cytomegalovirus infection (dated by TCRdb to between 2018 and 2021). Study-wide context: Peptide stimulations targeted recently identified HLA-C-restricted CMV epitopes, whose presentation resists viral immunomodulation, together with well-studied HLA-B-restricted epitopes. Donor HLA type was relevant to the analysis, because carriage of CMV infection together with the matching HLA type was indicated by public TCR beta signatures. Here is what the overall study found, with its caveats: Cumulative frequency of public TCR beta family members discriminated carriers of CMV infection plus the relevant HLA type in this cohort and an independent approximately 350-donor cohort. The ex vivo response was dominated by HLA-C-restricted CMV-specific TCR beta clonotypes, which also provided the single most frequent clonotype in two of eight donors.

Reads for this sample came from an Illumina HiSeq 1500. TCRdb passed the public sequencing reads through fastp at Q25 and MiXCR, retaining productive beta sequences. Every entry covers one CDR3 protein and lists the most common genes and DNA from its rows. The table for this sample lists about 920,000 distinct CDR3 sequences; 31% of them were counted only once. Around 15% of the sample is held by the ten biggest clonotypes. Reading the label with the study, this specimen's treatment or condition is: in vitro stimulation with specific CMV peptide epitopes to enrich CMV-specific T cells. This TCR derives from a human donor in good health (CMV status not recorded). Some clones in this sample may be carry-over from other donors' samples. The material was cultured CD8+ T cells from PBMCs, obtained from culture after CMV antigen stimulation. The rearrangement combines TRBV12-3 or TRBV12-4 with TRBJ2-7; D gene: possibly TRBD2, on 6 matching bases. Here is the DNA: TGTGCCAGCAGAGGGGCGGGATACTACGAGCAGTACTTC. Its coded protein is CASRGAGYYEQYF.